This T cell receptor beta chain appears in the sequencing data of a study of tumor-infiltrating lymphocytes in primary liver carcinoma. The wider study: Those enrolled were patients of both sexes, who were aged 30 to 69 years.

Germline DNA was also extracted, and blood RNA derived from unsorted whole blood. Chronic HBV infection, which was untreated, was present in the patients. About this clonotype itself: Given a much more abundant clone one base away, this may be a read error. Given the absence of the conserved phenylalanine or tryptophan at the CDR3 end, a read error is likely.

The researchers produced TCR beta cDNA from about 510 ng total RNA with a constant-region primer. Three rounds of nested multiplex PCR with slightly modified ARM-PCR produced TCR beta libraries. TCRdb called the multiplex PCR reads again in MiXCR, with one record for every CDR3 protein. Among 190,000 or so distinct CDR3 sequences listed, about 61% were seen once. The sample consisted of peripheral blood. This TCR was recovered from a woman aged 60-75 years with primary liver carcinoma and hepatitis B virus infection.

The CDR3: CASSLEREWRGGYTS. DNA of the CDR3: TGTGCCAGCAGCTTGGAACGGGAATGGAGGGGAGGCTACACCTCC. V gene TRBV5-4 combines with J gene TRBJ1-2, with D possibly TRBD1 on 5 matching bases. V was pared by 0 bases and J by 8 bases, with 17 bases between. This CDR3 comprises 15 residues. CDR1 and CDR2 (germline): SGHNT, YYREEE (reference sequence).